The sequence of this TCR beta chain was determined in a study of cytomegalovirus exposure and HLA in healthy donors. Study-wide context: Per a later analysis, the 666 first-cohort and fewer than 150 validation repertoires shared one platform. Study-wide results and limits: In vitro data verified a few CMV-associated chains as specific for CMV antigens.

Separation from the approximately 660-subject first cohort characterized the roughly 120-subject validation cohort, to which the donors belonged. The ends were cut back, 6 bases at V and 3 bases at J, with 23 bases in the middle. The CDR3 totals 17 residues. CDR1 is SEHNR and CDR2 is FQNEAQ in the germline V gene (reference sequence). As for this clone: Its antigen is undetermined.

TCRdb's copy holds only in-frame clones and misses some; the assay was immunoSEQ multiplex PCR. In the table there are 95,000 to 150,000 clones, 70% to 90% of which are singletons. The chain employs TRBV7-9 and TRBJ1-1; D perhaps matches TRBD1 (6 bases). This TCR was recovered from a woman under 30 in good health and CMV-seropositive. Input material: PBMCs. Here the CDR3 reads CASRPGAGGPRDTEAFF. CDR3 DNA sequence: TGTGCCAGCAGACCAGGGGCTGGCGGGCCTAGGGACACTGAAGCTTTCTTT.